The next 9 T cell receptor beta chains were all read from a single sample in a study of low-dose radiotherapy and immunotherapy resistance in tumors. TRAV and TRBV primers primed cDNA for both TCRalpha and TCRbeta. With a constant-region primer and a V-primer adapter, TCRs were subjected to roughly 20 PCR cycles of amplification. TCRdb re-derived calls from the reads in MiXCR, one entry per CDR3 protein. The sample consists of under 90,000 distinct CDR3 sequences, less than 20% of them appearing once. As for time point: after trial treatment. The sample's treatment: LDRT plus nivolumab, ipilimumab, low-dose cyclophosphamide and aspirin (RACIN trial). Sequencing used PBMCs, obtained after low-dose radiotherapy plus immunotherapy. These receptors came from a male donor with prostate cancer.

This clonotype showed up just a few times. V usage is TRBV28 and J usage is TRBJ2-7; D is possibly TRBD1 (8 bases). The germline V gene encodes CDR1 MDHEN and CDR2 SYDVKM. Trimming cost V 6 bases and J 3 bases, with 15 bases left between them. This CDR3 contains 14 residues. The CDR3 sequence is CASRRTGGDYEQYF. CDR3 in DNA: TGTGCCAGCAGACGAACAGGGGGGGACTACGAGCAGTACTTC.

This clonotype is a singleton in its sample. This sequence is one base from a far larger clone and is likely a read error. The rearrangement links TRBV5-1 to TRBJ2-1, with TRBD1 identical over 7 bases. CDR1 is SGHRS and CDR2 is YFSETQ in the germline V gene. The CDR3 is made up of 15 amino acids. With V trimmed by 2 bases and J by 10 bases, 12 bases remained unmatched. The CDR3 reads CASSFARQGFYEQFF. Written as DNA, the CDR3 is TGCGCCAGCAGCTTTGCGAGACAGGGATTTTACGAGCAGTTCTTC.

There are many counts of this clonotype. The chain links TRBV28 to TRBJ2-3; maybe TRBD2 (5 bases). CDR1 and CDR2 from the germline V gene are MDHEN and SYDVKM. This CDR3 has 13 residues. V gave up 7 bases and J gave up 8 bases, with 16 bases separating them. The CDR3 spells CASNSAGVGTQYF. The DNA of the CDR3 is TGTGCCAGCAATAGTGCGGGCGTAGGTACGCAGTATTTT.

This clonotype qualifies as medium-sized. The rearrangement joins TRBV5-6 to TRBJ2-2; D call uncertain. V lost 6 bases and J 7 bases, leaving 19 bases between the germline ends. Germline loops: CDR1 SGHDT, CDR2 YYEEEE. The CDR3 covers 15 residues. As DNA, the CDR3 is TGTGCCAGCACCACCCTGGGCCTCGCCGGCGGGGAGCTGTTTTTT. As protein: CASTTLGLAGGELFF.

The J gene is TRBJ2-2, the V gene TRBV20-1; 11 bases agree with TRBD2. CDR1 and CDR2 (germline): DFQATT, SNEGSKA (reference sequence). The length of the CDR3 is 14 residues. V lost 4 bases to trimming and J lost 5 bases; unmatched junction nucleotides: 3. Written as DNA, the CDR3 is TGCAGTGCTATAGCGGGAGGGAGAACCGGGGAGCTGTTTTTT. Protein: CSAIAGGRTGELFF.

Ten or more counts support this clonotype. The chain employs TRBV7-2 and TRBJ2-5, with D possibly being TRBD1 (6 bases). Trimming left V 7 bases short and J 2 bases short, with 14 bases between. Germline V lookup: CDR1 SGHTA, CDR2 FQGNSA. The CDR3 loop spans 14 amino acids. In DNA, the CDR3 is TGTGCCAGCACCATGGGACACGGACAAGAGACCCAGTACTTC. Translation: CASTMGHGQETQYF.

This clonotype appeared many times. The V and J genes are TRBV2 and TRBJ2-1; D ambiguous. Trimming left V 4 bases short and J 6 bases short, with 10 bases between. The germline V gene encodes CDR1 SNHLY and CDR2 FYNNEI. This CDR3 is built from 13 residues. The CDR3 DNA is TGTGCCAGCAGTGTACCGGGCCTCAATGAGCAGTTCTTC. Translation gives CASSVPGLNEQFF.

There are many counts of this clonotype. The rearrangement uses TRBV21-1 and TRBJ2-7; the D call in the table, TRBD1, was not verified against the DNA. TRBV21-1 is termed a pseudogene. The CDR3 contains 14 residues. The CDR3 is CARGQGASGYEQYF. The CDR3 nucleotides read TGTGCCAGAGGACAGGGAGCGTCGGGCTACGAGCAGTACTTC.

This clonotype was counted between two and nine times. The genes are TRBV7-3 and TRBJ2-3; 9 bases are shared with TRBD2. The CDR3 is 15 amino acids. Germline values: CDR1 SGHTA, CDR2 FQGTGA. Losses at the gene ends were 5 bases for V and 3 bases for J; bases not matched to a gene: 6. DNA for the CDR3: TGTGCCAGCAGCCTTAGCGGGAGCCGGACAGATACGCAGTATTTT. As protein: CASSLSGSRTDTQYF.